This T cell receptor (beta chain) comes out of a study of response to subunit inactivated influenza vaccine. V shed 3 bases and J 2 bases; nucleotides not matched to a gene: 7. Germline CDR1 reads MNHNS; CDR2 reads SASEGT. The CDR3 length is 15 residues. TCRdb analysed the RT-PCR reads with MiXCR anew, one entry per CDR3 protein. The sample lists around 530,000 distinct CDR3 sequences, approximately 12% seen once, with roughly 10% in the top ten. The rearrangement links TRBV6-1 to TRBJ2-7, with 7 bases identical to TRBD2. The TCR comes from a man in his fifties or sixties who received an inactivated influenza vaccine. The specimen was PBMCs from blood, collected on the day of vaccination. The CDR3 spells CASSEFGGSPYEQYF. CDR3 nucleotide sequence: TGTGCCAGCAGTGAGTTTGGCGGGAGCCCCTACGAGCAGTACTTC.